The source of this T cell receptor (beta chain) is a study of T cell responses to AZD1222 COVID-19 vaccine. Notes on the study in general: Most donors were white British and more were female, and clonal diversity was possibly underestimated.

On this clone: Its antigen is still unknown.

Generated by immunoSEQ multiplex PCR, the TCRdb table keeps only in-frame clones and is missing some. This table has over 100,000 clones, 90% appearing once. The starting material was peripheral blood, obtained on day 0 of AZD1222 vaccination. The sequence derives from an adult in good health.

CDR3 bases: TGTGCCAGCAGCCACCCTACAGGATCGGCTGAAGCTTTCTTT. Translation: CASSHPTGSAEAFF. This sequence joins TRBV6-2 or TRBV6-3 and TRBJ1-1, with a weak D call TRBD1 (5 bases). Germline V gene lookup returns CDR1 MNHEY and CDR2 SVGEGT. V was pared by 6 bases and J by 6 bases, with 17 bases between. This CDR3 has 14 amino acids.